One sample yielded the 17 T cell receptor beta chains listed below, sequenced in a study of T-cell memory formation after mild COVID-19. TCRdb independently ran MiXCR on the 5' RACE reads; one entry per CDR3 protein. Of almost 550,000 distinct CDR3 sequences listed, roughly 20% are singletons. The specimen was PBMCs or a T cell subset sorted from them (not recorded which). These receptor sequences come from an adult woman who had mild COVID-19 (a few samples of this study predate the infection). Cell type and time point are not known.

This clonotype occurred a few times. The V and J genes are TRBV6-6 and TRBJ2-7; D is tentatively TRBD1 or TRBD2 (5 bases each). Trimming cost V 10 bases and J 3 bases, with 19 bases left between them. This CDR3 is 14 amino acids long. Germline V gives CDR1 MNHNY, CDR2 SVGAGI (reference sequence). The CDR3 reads CATGWQGVGYEQYF. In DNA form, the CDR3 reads TGTGCCACCGGGTGGCAGGGAGTCGGCTACGAGCAGTACTTC.

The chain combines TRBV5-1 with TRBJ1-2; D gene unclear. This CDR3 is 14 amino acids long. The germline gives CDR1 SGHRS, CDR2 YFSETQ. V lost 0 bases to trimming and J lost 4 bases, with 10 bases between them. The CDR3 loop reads CASSLVSPAYGYTF. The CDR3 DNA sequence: TGCGCCAGCAGCTTGGTTAGTCCGGCCTATGGCTACACCTTC.

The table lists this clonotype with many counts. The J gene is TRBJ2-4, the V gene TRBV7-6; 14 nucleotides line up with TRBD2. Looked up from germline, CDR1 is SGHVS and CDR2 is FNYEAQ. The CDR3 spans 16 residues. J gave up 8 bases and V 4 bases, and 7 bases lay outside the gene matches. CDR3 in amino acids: CASSYGTSGSTDIQYF. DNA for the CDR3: TGTGCCAGCAGCTACGGGACTAGCGGGAGTACAGACATTCAGTACTTC.

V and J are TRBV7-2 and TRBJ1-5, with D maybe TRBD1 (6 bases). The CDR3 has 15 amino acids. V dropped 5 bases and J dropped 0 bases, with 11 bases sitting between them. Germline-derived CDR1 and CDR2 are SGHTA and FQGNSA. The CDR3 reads CASSPGTYSNQPQHF. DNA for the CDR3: TGTGCCAGCAGCCCTGGGACATATAGCAATCAGCCCCAGCATTTT.

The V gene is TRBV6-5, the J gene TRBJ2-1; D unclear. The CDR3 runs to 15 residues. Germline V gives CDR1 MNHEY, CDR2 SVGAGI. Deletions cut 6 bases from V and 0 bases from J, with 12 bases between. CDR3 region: CASRTLTSSYNEQFF. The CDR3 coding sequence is TGTGCCAGCAGGACACTCACGAGCTCCTACAATGAGCAGTTCTTC.

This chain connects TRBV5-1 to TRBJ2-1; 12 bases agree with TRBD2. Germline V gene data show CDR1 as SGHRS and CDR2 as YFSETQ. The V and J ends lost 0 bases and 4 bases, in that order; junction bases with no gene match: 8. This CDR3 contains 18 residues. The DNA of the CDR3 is TGCGCCAGCAGCTTGGCACCCCTAGCGGGGGGGCGATACAATGAGCAGTTCTTC. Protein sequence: CASSLAPLAGGRYNEQFF.

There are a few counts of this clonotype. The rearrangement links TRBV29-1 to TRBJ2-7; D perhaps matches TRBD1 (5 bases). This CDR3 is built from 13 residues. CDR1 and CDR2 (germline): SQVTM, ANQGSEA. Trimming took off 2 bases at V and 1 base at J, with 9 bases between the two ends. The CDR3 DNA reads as TGCAGCGTTGAACGAGACAGTTCCTACGAGCAGTACTTC. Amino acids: CSVERDSSYEQYF.

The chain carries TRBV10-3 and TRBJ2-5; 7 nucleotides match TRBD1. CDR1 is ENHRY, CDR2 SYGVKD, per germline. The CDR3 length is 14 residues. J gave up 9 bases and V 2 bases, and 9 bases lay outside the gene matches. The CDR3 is CAISETDRVKPQYF. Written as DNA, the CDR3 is TGTGCCATCAGTGAGACCGACAGGGTGAAGCCCCAGTACTTC.

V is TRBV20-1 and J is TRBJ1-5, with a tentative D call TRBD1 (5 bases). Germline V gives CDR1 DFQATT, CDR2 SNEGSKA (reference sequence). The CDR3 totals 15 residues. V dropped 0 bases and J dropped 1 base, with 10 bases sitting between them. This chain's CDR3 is CSAREPGRSNQPQHF. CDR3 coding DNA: TGCAGTGCTAGAGAGCCGGGACGGAGCAATCAGCCCCAGCATTTT.

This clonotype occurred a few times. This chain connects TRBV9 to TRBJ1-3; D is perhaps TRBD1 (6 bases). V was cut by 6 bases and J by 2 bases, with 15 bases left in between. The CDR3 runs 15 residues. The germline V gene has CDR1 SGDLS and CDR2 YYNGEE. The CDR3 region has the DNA TGTGCCAGCACCTTGGGTCCAGGGGCTGGAAACACCATATATTTT. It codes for CASTLGPGAGNTIYF.

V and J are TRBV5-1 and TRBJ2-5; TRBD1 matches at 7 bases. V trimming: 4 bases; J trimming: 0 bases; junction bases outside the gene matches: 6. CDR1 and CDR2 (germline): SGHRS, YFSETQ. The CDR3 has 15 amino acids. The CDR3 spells CASSELTGYQETQYF. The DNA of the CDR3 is TGCGCCAGCAGCGAGCTGACAGGGTACCAAGAGACCCAGTACTTC.

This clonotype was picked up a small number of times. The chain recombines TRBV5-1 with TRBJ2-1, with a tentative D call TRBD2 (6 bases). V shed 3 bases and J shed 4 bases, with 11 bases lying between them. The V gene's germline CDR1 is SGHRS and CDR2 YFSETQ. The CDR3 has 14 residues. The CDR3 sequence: CASSSEGQYNEQFF. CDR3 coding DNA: TGCGCCAGCAGCTCGGAGGGGCAATACAATGAGCAGTTCTTC. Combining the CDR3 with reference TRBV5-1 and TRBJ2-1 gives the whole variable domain KAGVTQTPRYLIKTRGQQVTLSCSPISGHRSVSWYQQTPGQGLQFLFEYFSETQRNKGNFPGRFSGRQFSNSRSEMNVSTLELGDSALYLCASSSEGQYNEQFFGPGTRLTVL.

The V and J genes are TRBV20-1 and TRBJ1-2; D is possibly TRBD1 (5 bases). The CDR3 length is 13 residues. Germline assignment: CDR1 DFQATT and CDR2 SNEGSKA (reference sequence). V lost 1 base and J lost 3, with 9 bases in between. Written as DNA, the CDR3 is TGCAGTGCTAGAGTTTGGGGCCACTATGGCTACACCTTC. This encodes CSARVWGHYGYTF.

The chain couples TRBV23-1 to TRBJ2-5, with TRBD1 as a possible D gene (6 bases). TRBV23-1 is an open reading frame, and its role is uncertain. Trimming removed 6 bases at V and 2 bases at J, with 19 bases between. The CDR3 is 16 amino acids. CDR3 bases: TGCGCCAGCAGCCCGAGACAGGAGCGAAAACAAGAGACCCAGTACTTC. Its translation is CASSPRQERKQETQYF.

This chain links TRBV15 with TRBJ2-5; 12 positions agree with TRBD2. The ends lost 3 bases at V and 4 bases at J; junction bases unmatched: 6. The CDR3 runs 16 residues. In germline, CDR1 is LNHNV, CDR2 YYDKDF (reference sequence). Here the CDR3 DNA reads TGTGCCACCAGCAGTGCCACGACTAGCGGGGGAGAGACCCAGTACTTC. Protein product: CATSSATTSGGETQYF. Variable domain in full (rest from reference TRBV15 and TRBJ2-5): DAMVIQNPRYQVTQFGKPVTLSCSQTLNHNVMYWYQQKSSQAPKLLFHYYDKDFNNEADTPDNFQSRRPNTSFCFLDIRSPGLGDTAMYLCATSSATTSGGETQYFGPGTRLLVL.

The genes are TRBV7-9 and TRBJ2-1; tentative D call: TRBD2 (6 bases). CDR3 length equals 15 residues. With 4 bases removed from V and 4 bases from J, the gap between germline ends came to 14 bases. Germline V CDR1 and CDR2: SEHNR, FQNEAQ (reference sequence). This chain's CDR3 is CASSSLPGDYNEQFF. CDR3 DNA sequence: TGTGCCAGCAGCTCACTACCGGGAGATTACAATGAGCAGTTCTTC.

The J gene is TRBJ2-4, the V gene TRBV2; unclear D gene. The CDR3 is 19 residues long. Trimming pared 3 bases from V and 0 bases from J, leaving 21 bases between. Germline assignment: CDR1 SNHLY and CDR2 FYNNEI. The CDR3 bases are TGTGCCAGCAGTGATGGGAAGGGCAGCTTTTTGGGAGCCAAAAACATTCAGTACTTC. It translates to CASSDGKGSFLGAKNIQYF.